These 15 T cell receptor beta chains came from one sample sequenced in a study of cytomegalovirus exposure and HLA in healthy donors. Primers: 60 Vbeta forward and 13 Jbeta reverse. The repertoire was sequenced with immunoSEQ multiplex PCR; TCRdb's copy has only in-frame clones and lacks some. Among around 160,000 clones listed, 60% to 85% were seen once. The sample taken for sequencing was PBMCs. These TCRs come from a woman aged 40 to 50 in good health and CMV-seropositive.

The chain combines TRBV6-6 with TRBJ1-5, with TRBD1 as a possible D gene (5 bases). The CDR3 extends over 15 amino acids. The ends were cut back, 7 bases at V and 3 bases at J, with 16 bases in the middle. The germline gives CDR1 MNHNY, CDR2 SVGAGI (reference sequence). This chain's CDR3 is CASIPGWGDNQPQHF. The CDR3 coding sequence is TGTGCCAGCATCCCCGGATGGGGGGACAATCAGCCCCAGCATTTT.

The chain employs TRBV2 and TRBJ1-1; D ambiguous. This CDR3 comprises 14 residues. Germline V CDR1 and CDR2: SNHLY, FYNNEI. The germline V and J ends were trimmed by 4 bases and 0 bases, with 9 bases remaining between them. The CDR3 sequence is CASSVWQMNTEAFF. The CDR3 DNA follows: TGTGCCAGCAGTGTGTGGCAGATGAACACTGAAGCTTTCTTT.

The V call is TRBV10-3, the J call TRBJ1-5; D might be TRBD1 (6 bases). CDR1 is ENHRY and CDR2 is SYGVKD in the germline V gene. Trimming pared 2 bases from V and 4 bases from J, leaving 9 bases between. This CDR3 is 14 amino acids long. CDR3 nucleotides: TGTGCCATCAGTGAGCCGGGGACAAATCAGCCCCAGCATTTT. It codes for CAISEPGTNQPQHF.

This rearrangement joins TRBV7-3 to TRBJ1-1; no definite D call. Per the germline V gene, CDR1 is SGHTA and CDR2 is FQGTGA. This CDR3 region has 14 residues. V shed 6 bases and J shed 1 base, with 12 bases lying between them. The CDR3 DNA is TGTGCCAGCAGTACCGAAGCAGGGAACACTGAAGCTTTCTTT. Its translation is CASSTEAGNTEAFF.

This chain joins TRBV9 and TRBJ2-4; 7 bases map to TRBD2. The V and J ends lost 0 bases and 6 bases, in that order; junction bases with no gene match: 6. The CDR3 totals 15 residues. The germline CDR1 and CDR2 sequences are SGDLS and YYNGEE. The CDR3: CASSVAAQRGNIQYF. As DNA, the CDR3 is TGTGCCAGCAGCGTAGCTGCTCAGCGGGGAAACATTCAGTACTTC.

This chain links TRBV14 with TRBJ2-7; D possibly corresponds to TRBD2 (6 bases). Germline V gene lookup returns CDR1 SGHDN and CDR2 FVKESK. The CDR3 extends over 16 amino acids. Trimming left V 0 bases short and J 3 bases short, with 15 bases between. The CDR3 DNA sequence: TGTGCCAGCAGCCAAGAAGTAGCGGTCAACGTCTACGAGCAGTACTTC. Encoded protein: CASSQEVAVNVYEQYF.

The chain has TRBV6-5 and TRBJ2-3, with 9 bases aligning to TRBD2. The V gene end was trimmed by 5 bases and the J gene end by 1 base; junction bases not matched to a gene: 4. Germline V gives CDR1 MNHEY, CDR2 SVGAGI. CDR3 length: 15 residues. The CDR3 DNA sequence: TGTGCCAGCAGTACGGCTAGCGGGGGCACAGATACGCAGTATTTT. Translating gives CASSTASGGTDTQYF.

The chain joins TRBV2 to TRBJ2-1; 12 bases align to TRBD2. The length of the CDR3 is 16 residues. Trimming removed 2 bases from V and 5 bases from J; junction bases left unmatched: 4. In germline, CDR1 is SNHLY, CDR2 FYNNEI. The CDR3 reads CASSELAGGPNNEQFF. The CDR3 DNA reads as TGTGCCAGCAGTGAACTAGCGGGGGGGCCCAACAATGAGCAGTTCTTC.

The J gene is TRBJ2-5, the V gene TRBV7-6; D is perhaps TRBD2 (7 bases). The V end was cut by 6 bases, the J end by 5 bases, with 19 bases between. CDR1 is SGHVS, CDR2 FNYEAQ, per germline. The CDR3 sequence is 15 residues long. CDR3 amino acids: CASSSSAGARETQYF. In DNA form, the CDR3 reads TGTGCCAGCAGTTCATCGGCGGGGGCGCGGGAGACCCAGTACTTC.

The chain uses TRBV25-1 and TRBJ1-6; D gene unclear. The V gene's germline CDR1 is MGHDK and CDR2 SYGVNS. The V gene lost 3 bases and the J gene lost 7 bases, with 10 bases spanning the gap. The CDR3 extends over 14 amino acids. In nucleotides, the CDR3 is TGTGCCAGCAGTGAGATCCTACCAAATTCACCCCTCCACTTT. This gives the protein CASSEILPNSPLHF.

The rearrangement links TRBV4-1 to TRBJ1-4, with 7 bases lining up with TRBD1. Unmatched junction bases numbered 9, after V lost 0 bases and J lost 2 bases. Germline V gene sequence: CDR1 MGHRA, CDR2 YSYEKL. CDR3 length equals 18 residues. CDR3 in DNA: TGCGCCAGCAGCCAAGATGGGTCTTCCAGGGGGACTAATGAAAAACTGTTTTTT. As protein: CASSQDGSSRGTNEKLFF.

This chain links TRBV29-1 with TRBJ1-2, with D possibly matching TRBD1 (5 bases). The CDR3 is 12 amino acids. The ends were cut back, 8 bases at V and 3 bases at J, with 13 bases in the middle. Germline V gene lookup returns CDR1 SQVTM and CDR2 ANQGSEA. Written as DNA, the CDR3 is TGCAGCTCGGGGGTAAATGACTATGGCTACACCTTC. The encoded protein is CSSGVNDYGYTF.

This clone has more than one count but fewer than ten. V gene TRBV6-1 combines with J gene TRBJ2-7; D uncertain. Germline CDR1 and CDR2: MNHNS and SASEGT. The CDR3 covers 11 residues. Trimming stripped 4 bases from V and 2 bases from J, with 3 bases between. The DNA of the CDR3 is TGTGCCAGCAGTGGGCCCTACGAGCAGTACTTC. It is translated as CASSGPYEQYF.

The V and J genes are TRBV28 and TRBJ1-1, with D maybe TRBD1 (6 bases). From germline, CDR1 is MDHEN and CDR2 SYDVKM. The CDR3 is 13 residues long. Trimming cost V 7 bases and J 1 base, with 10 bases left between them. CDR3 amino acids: CASTQTGNTEAFF. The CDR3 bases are TGTGCCAGCACCCAGACAGGGAACACTGAAGCTTTCTTT.

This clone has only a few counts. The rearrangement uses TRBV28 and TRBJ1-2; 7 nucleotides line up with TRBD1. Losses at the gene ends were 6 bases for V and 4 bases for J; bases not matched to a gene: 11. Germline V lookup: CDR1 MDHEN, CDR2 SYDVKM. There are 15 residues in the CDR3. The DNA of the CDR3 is TGTGCCAGCAGACCTCCCCCGGGACAGACCTATGGCTACACCTTC. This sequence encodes CASRPPPGQTYGYTF.